This T cell receptor beta chain was recorded in a study of blood T cell repertoires in COVID-19. Turning to the study itself: Donors in the United States, Italy and Spain gave samples during acute or convalescent COVID-19.

The length of the CDR3 is 15 residues. V was clipped by 4 bases and J by 5 bases; unmatched bases: 6. The germline gives CDR1 LGHDT, CDR2 YNNKEL (reference sequence). In the original workflow: Researchers report that nucleated cell counts were estimated from reference gene primer amplification. Here immunoSEQ multiplex PCR was the method, and the copy in TCRdb shows in-frame clones only, minus some. V and J calls and clone size are those listed in that table; D and trimming were worked out from the DNA. The top ten hold over 35% of the sample, which has some 9,800 clones, about 80% seen once. The sample was peripheral blood. The chain employs TRBV3-1 (or the pseudogene TRBV3-2) and TRBJ2-1; 9 bases line up with TRBD2. This TCR came from a human donor in a cohort sampled during active COVID-19. Written as DNA, the CDR3 is TGTGCCAGCAGCCCGGTCGCGGGGGGGAACAATGAGCAGTTCTTC. Its protein is CASSPVAGGNNEQFF.